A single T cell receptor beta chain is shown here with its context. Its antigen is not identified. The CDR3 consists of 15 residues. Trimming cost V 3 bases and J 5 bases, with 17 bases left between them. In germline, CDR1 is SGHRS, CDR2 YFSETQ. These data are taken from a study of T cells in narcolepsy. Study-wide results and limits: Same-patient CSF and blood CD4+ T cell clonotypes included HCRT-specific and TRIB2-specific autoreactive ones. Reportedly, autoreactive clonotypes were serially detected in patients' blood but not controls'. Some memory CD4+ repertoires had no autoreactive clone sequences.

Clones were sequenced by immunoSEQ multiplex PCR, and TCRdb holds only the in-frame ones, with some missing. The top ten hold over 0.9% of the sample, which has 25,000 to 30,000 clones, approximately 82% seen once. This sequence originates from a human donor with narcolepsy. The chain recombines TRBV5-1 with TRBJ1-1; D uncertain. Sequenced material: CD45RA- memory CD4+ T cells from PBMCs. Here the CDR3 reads CASSYSSGSRTEAFF. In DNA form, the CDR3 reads TGCGCCAGCAGCTATTCCTCGGGGTCGAGGACTGAAGCTTTCTTT.